The 21 T cell receptor beta chains presented below share a single source sample, sequenced in a study of cytomegalovirus exposure and HLA in healthy donors. The study ran its PCR with 60 Vbeta and 13 Jbeta primers. The table came from immunoSEQ multiplex PCR; TCRdb's copy has only in-frame clones and leaves some out. The table lists 160,000 or so clones, roughly 79% of them singletons, with 5.5% to 7.5% in the top ten. The specimen was PBMCs. The origin of the receptors is a woman between 40 and 55 years old in good health and CMV-seropositive.

This chain joins TRBV5-1 and TRBJ2-3, with D possibly being TRBD2 (6 bases). Trimming pared 0 bases from V and 2 bases from J, leaving 10 bases between. CDR3 length: 15 amino acids. Germline lookup yields CDR1 SGHRS and CDR2 YFSETQ. CDR3 protein: CASSLDGGVTDTQYF. The DNA for the CDR3 is TGCGCCAGCAGCTTGGACGGCGGGGTCACAGATACGCAGTATTTT. The full variable domain, rest sourced from reference TRBV5-1 and TRBJ2-3, is KAGVTQTPRYLIKTRGQQVTLSCSPISGHRSVSWYQQTPGQGLQFLFEYFSETQRNKGNFPGRFSGRQFSNSRSEMNVSTLELGDSALYLCASSLDGGVTDTQYFGPGTRLTVL.

This chain uses TRBV28 with TRBJ1-2, with TRBD1 matching over 7 bases. V was pared by 6 bases and J by 6 bases, with 10 bases of the junction left unmatched. The CDR3 runs to 14 residues. Germline V CDR1 and CDR2: MDHEN, SYDVKM. CDR3 bases: TGTGCCAGCAGCTCTAACAGGGGTTGGAATGGCTACACCTTC. Translation: CASSSNRGWNGYTF.

This clone was observed a few times. V and J are TRBV19 and TRBJ1-5; 7 positions match TRBD1. The length of the CDR3 is 17 residues. Germline values: CDR1 LNHDA, CDR2 SQIVND (reference sequence). Trimming took 4 bases from V and 5 from J; bases not matched to a gene: 14. CDR3 residues: CASSRDPGQVVHQPQHF. The CDR3 nucleotides read TGTGCCAGTAGTAGAGACCCCGGACAGGTTGTACATCAGCCCCAGCATTTT.

This chain uses TRBV5-6 with TRBJ2-1; D call uncertain. Per germline, CDR1 SGHDT and CDR2 YYEEEE. Deletions cut 3 bases from V and 8 bases from J, with 21 bases between. This CDR3 region has 16 residues. The CDR3 loop is CASSSLLAAVLDEQFF. The CDR3 nucleotides are TGTGCCAGCAGCTCCCTCTTAGCAGCAGTCTTGGATGAGCAGTTCTTC.

This chain uses TRBV5-5 with TRBJ2-3; TRBD2 agrees at 7 bases. Looked up from germline, CDR1 is SGHKS and CDR2 is YYEKEE (reference sequence). The CDR3 contains 16 residues. V dropped 4 bases and J dropped 1; count of bases not matched to a gene: 9. The CDR3 DNA follows: TGTGCCAGCAGCGGGGGGACTACACTAGGCACAGATACGCAGTATTTT. It translates to CASSGGTTLGTDTQYF.

The rearrangement uses TRBV7-9 and TRBJ2-3, with 8 positions matching TRBD1. This CDR3 contains 15 residues. Unmatched junction bases numbered 5, after V lost 6 bases and J lost 0 bases. Germline lookup yields CDR1 SEHNR and CDR2 FQNEAQ (reference sequence). The CDR3 nucleotides read TGTGCCAGCAGTCGAAGGGACAGGAGCACAGATACGCAGTATTTT. Its translation is CASSRRDRSTDTQYF. Combining the CDR3 with reference TRBV7-9 and TRBJ2-3 gives the whole variable domain DTGVSQNPRHKITKRGQNVTFRCDPISEHNRLYWYRQTLGQGPEFLTYFQNEAQLEKSRLLSDRFSAERPKGSFSTLEIQRTEQGDSAMYLCASSRRDRSTDTQYFGPGTRLTVL.

The gene calls are TRBV18 and TRBJ1-3, with TRBD1 as a possible D gene (6 bases). The V and J ends lost 6 bases and 4 bases respectively, with 19 bases between them. Germline V gene sequence: CDR1 KGHSH, CDR2 LQKENI. The CDR3 loop spans 16 amino acids. The CDR3 DNA sequence: TGTGCCAGCTCGGAACTAGGACAGAACTTAGGAAACACCATATATTTT. Translation: CASSELGQNLGNTIYF.

The rearrangement uses TRBV28 and TRBJ1-1; D gene unclear. The germline V gene encodes CDR1 MDHEN and CDR2 SYDVKM. Trimming cost V 3 bases and J 11 bases, with 13 bases left between them. This CDR3 region has 12 residues. As DNA, the CDR3 is TGTGCCAGCAGTTTGAGAAGTGGTTATGCTTTCTTT. This codes for CASSLRSGYAFF.

The chain recombines TRBV2 with TRBJ1-4; D is possibly TRBD1 (6 bases). The CDR3 extends over 14 amino acids. Trimming stripped 8 bases from V and 5 bases from J, with 15 bases between. Germline V gene sequence: CDR1 SNHLY, CDR2 FYNNEI. CDR3 amino acids: CASSGGTMNEKLFF. The DNA of the CDR3 is TGTGCCAGCTCGGGGGGGACAATGAATGAAAAACTGTTTTTT.

J is TRBJ2-5 and V is TRBV5-1, with TRBD1 matching 9 bases. CDR1 is SGHRS, CDR2 YFSETQ, per germline. V was pared by 0 bases and J by 5 bases, with 5 bases of the junction left unmatched. This CDR3 contains 15 residues. The CDR3 DNA follows: TGCGCCAGCAGCTTGGCCGACAGGGGGGCGGAGACCCAGTACTTC. Its translation: CASSLADRGAETQYF.

This clone has a single count. The V gene is TRBV29-1, the J gene TRBJ2-4; D remains unclear. V lost 2 bases and J lost 0, with 8 bases in between. CDR1 SQVTM and CDR2 ANQGSEA come from the germline V gene. The CDR3 is made up of 14 amino acids. CDR3 in amino acids: CSVESHLAKNIQYF. The DNA for the CDR3 is TGCAGCGTTGAAAGCCACTTAGCCAAAAACATTCAGTACTTC.

This clone was seen only once. The genes are TRBV29-1 and TRBJ2-2; a possible D gene is TRBD2 (6 bases). Per the germline V gene, CDR1 is SQVTM and CDR2 is ANQGSEA. The CDR3 loop spans 13 amino acids. V was cut by 4 bases and J by 5 bases, with 11 bases left in between. The CDR3: CSVARGVTGELFF. The CDR3 DNA follows: TGCAGCGTTGCTCGCGGGGTAACCGGGGAGCTGTTTTTT.

The rearrangement uses TRBV7-9 and TRBJ1-6; the match to TRBD1 covers 10 bases. This CDR3 contains 17 residues. Germline lookup yields CDR1 SEHNR and CDR2 FQNEAQ (reference sequence). Germline trimming cut 2 bases from V and 9 bases from J; bases unmatched to any gene: 10. The CDR3 reads CASSLYSGTGARSPLHF. CDR3 in DNA: TGTGCCAGCAGCTTATATTCAGGGACAGGGGCGCGTTCACCCCTCCACTTT.

CDR3 protein: CAISDRDRGSYEQYF. CDR3 DNA sequence: TGTGCCATCAGTGACAGGGATAGGGGCTCCTACGAGCAGTACTTC. This sequence joins TRBV10-3 and TRBJ2-5; D perhaps matches TRBD1 (5 bases). The DNA end is a closer match to TRBJ2-7, so the J assignment may be wrong. The CDR3 consists of 15 residues. Looked up from germline, CDR1 is ENHRY and CDR2 is SYGVKD.

The J gene is TRBJ2-5, the V gene TRBV19, with 10 positions matching TRBD2. The V segment lost 4 bases and the J segment 0 bases; nucleotides outside the gene matches: 2. CDR3 length: 15 residues. Germline V CDR1 and CDR2: LNHDA, SQIVND (reference sequence). This CDR3 is CASSTSGGYQETQYF. The CDR3 DNA is TGTGCCAGTAGTACTAGCGGGGGTTACCAAGAGACCCAGTACTTC.

The CDR3 sequence is CASSEARTVSNTQYF. DNA of the CDR3: TGTGCCAGCAGTGAAGCGAGAACAGTCTCAAATACGCAGTATTTT. V and J are TRBV6-1 and TRBJ2-3; D gene ambiguous. V lost 0 bases and J 7 bases, leaving 14 bases between the germline ends. This CDR3 has 15 amino acids. Per germline, CDR1 MNHNS and CDR2 SASEGT.

V and J are TRBV5-1 and TRBJ2-1, with 7 nucleotides matching TRBD2. This CDR3 has 15 residues. The ends lost 4 bases at V and 6 bases at J; junction bases unmatched: 10. Germline CDR1 and CDR2: SGHRS and YFSETQ. The CDR3 sequence: CASSQTLTSANEQFF. The CDR3 nucleotides are TGCGCCAGCAGCCAAACCCTAACTAGCGCCAATGAGCAGTTCTTC.

The V gene is TRBV25-1, the J gene TRBJ1-1; D remains unclear. CDR1 is MGHDK, CDR2 SYGVNS, per germline. This CDR3 has 13 amino acids. V shed 4 bases and J shed 11 bases, with 17 bases lying between them. The CDR3 sequence is CASSGVVSTRAFF. DNA of the CDR3: TGTGCCAGCAGTGGCGTTGTAAGTACGAGGGCTTTCTTT.

The chain carries TRBV4-2 and TRBJ2-3; 7 bases align to TRBD2. Trimming cost V 2 bases and J 1 base; bases outside gene matches: 6. The CDR3 has 16 amino acids. CDR1 and CDR2 from the germline V gene are LGHNA and YNFKEQ. CDR3 amino acids: CASSQPQAGGTDTQYF. The CDR3 DNA reads TGTGCCAGCAGCCAACCCCAGGCGGGGGGCACAGATACGCAGTATTTT.

The chain employs TRBV7-2 and TRBJ1-2; tentatively, D is TRBD1 (6 bases). The V end was cut by 4 bases, the J end by 6 bases, with 15 bases between. The CDR3 totals 14 residues. Germline CDR1 reads SGHTA; CDR2 reads FQGNSA. The CDR3 DNA reads as TGTGCCAGCAGCTCCACAGGGTTTCGGCATGGCTACACCTTC. It encodes CASSSTGFRHGYTF.

V is TRBV7-2 and J is TRBJ2-7; D remains ambiguous. V was cut by 5 bases and J by 3 bases, with 11 bases left in between. The length of the CDR3 is 13 residues. The V gene's germline CDR1 is SGHTA and CDR2 FQGNSA. For the CDR3, the DNA is TGTGCCAGCAGCCTCGGTGCAGGCTACGAGCAGTACTTC. Its translation: CASSLGAGYEQYF.